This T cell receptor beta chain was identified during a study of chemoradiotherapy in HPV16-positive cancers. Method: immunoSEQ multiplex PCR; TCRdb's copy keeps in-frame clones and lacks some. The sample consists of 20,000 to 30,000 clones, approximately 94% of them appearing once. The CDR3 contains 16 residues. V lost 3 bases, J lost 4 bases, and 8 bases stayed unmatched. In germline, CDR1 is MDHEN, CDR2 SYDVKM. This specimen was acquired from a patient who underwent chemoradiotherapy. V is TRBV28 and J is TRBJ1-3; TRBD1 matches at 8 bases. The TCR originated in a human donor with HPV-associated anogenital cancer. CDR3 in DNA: TGTGCCAGCAGTTTGACCGGGACAGGCGGGGGAAACACCATATATTTT. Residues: CASSLTGTGGGNTIYF.